What follows describes a single TCR beta chain. Its antigen is unknown. TCRdb's table, derived via immunoSEQ multiplex PCR, lists solely in-frame clones and lacks some. Seen here are tens of thousands of clones, around 88% observed once, and the top ten hold 1.4% to 1.5%. The germline V gene has CDR1 SEHNR and CDR2 FQNEAQ (reference sequence). Trimming left V 1 base short and J 3 bases short, with 10 bases between. There are 14 residues in the CDR3. The sample comes from a study of OX40 agonist ivuxolimab in advanced cancers. Study-level information: As their treatment, patients were administered ivuxolimab, an agonistic anti-OX40 (CD134) antibody. Study-wide results and caveats: In a subset of nonresponders, normalized T-cell clonal expansion was also low. At 0.1 to 3.0 mg/kg, clonal expansion of CD4+ and CD8+ blood T cells had occurred by week 6. The authors did not determine the antigen specificity of the expanded peripheral T cells.

The chain has TRBV7-9 and TRBJ2-7; the D is unclear. The TCR sequence derives from an adult with an advanced solid tumor such as melanoma, head and neck, liver or kidney cancer. The material was CD4+ or CD8+ T cells sorted from blood, obtained in a trial of the OX40 agonist ivuxolimab. CDR3 amino acids: CASSLGLTSYEQYF. The CDR3 nucleotides read TGTGCCAGCAGCTTAGGATTGACAAGCTACGAGCAGTACTTC.